The entry below gives a single TCR beta chain sequence along with its context. Its antigen is unidentified. Germline assignment: CDR1 LNHDA and CDR2 SQIVND (reference sequence). CDR3 length: 13 amino acids. Trimming stripped 11 bases from V and 4 bases from J, with 18 bases between. The data belong to a study of OX40 agonist ivuxolimab in advanced cancers. Study observations and caveats: Clonal expansion among partial responders at 0.1-3.0 mg/kg ranked near the lowest.

The data were produced by immunoSEQ multiplex PCR, yet TCRdb's version contains in-frame clones alone and is incomplete. The table includes tens of thousands of clones, about nine tenths detected once. A history of autoimmune disease or systemic immunosuppression excluded patients. Blood sampling took place at baseline, cycle 4 day 1, and cycle 7 day 1. V gene TRBV19 combines with J gene TRBJ2-7; D is unclear. The material was CD4+ or CD8+ T cells sorted from blood, obtained in a trial of the OX40 agonist ivuxolimab. The sequence was collected from an adult with an advanced solid tumor such as melanoma, head and neck, liver or kidney cancer. CDR3 sequence (DNA): TGTGCCTGCGCCCCGGGCTCTGGGTACGAGCAGTACTTC. It codes for CACAPGSGYEQYF.